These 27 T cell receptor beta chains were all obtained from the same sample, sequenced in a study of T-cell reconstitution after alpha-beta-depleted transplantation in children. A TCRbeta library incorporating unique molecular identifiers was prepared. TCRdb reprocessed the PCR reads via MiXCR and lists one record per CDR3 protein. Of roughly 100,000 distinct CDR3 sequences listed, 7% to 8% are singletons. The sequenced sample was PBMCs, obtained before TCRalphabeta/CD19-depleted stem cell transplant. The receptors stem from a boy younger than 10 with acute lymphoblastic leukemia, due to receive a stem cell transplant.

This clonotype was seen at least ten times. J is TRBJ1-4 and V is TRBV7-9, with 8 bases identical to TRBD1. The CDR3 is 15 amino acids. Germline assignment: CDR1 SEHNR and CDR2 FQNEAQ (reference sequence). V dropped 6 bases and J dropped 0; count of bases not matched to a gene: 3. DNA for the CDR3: TGTGCCAGCAGTCCCAGGGGGCCAACTAATGAAAAACTGTTTTTT. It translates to CASSPRGPTNEKLFF.

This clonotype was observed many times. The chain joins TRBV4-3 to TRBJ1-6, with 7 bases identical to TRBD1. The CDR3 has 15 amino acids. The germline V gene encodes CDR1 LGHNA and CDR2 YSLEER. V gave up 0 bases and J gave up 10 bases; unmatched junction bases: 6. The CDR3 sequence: CASSQEWQGESPLHF. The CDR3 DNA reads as TGCGCCAGCAGCCAAGAATGGCAGGGGGAGTCACCCCTCCACTTT.

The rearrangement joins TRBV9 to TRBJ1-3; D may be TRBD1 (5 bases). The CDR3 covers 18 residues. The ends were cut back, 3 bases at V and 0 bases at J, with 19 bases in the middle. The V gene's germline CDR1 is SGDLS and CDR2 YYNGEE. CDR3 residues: CASSARLISDNSGNTIYF. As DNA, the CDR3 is TGTGCCAGCAGCGCACGACTTATTTCGGACAACTCTGGAAACACCATATATTTT.

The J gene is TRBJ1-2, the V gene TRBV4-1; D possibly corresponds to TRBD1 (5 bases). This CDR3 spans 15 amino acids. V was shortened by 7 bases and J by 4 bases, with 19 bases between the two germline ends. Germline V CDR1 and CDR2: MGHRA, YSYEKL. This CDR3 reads CASTSRAGYSYGYTF. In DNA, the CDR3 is TGCGCCAGCACCTCGAGGGCAGGGTATAGCTATGGCTACACCTTC.

CDR3 in amino acids: CSRVISEAFF. In DNA, the CDR3 is TGCAGTCGAGTTATCTCTGAAGCTTTCTTT. The genes are TRBV20-1 and TRBJ1-1; no reliable D call. The CDR3 is made up of 10 amino acids. V was pared by 8 bases and J by 6 bases, with 10 bases between. Germline values: CDR1 DFQATT, CDR2 SNEGSKA (reference sequence).

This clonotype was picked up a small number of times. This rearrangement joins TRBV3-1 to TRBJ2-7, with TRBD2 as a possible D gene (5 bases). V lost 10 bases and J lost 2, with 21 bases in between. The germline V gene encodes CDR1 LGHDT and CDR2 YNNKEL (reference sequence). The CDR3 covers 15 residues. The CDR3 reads CATSPGKSVTYEQYF. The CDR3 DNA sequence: TGTGCCACCTCCCCCGGGAAAAGCGTTACCTACGAGCAGTACTTC.

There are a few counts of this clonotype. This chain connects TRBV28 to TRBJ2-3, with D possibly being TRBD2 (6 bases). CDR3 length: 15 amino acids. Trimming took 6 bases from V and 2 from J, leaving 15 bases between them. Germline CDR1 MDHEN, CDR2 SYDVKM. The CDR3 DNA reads TGTGCCAGCAGGGTCGGAGGGGCCTACACAGATACGCAGTATTTT. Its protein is CASRVGGAYTDTQYF.

The CDR3 loop reads CASSLGEGRPYEQYF. The CDR3, as DNA: TGTGCCAGCAGCTTGGGGGAGGGGAGACCCTACGAGCAGTACTTC. The V call is TRBV5-6, the J call TRBJ2-7, with 7 bases aligning to TRBD2. The CDR3 loop spans 15 amino acids. Unmatched junction bases numbered 5, after V lost 0 bases and J lost 2 bases. CDR1 is SGHDT and CDR2 is YYEEEE in the germline V gene. The whole variable domain, filled in from reference TRBV5-6 and TRBJ2-7, reads DAGVTQSPTHLIKTRGQQVTLRCSPKSGHDTVSWYQQALGQGPQFIFQYYEEEERQRGNFPDRFSGHQFPNYSSELNVNALLLGDSALYLCASSLGEGRPYEQYFGPGTRLTVT.

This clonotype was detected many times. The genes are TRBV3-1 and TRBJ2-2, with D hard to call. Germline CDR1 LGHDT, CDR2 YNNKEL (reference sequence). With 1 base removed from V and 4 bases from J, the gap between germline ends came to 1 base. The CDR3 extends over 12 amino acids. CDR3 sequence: CASSQGTGELFF. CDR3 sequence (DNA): TGTGCCAGCAGCCAAGGCACCGGGGAGCTGTTTTTT.

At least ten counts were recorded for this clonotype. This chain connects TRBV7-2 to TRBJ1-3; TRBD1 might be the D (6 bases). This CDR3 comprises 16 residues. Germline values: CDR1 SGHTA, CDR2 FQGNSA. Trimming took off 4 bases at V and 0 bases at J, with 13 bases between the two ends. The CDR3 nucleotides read TGTGCCAGCAGCTCCGGGGGGGCGCGCTCTGGAAACACCATATATTTT. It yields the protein CASSSGGARSGNTIYF.

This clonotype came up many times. CDR3 amino acids: CASSWGQAYEQYF. The CDR3 coding sequence is TGCGCCAGCAGCTGGGGACAGGCCTACGAGCAGTACTTC. This rearrangement joins TRBV5-1 to TRBJ2-7; 8 bases are a match to TRBD1. V lost 3 bases to trimming and J lost 2 bases; unmatched junction nucleotides: 1. CDR3 length: 13 amino acids. Germline V lookup: CDR1 SGHRS, CDR2 YFSETQ.

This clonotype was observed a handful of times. This chain's CDR3 is CTDSLSTYEQYF. The CDR3 DNA reads as TGCACCGACTCCTTGTCAACCTACGAGCAGTACTTC. The chain couples TRBV20-1 to TRBJ2-7; unclear D gene. The CDR3 spans 12 residues. Germline V gene data show CDR1 as DFQATT and CDR2 as SNEGSKA (reference sequence).

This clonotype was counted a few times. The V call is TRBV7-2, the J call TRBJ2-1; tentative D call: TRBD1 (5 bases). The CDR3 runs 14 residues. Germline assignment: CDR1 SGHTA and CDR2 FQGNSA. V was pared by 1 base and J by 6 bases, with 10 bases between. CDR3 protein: CASSLGADSNEQFF. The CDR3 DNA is TGTGCCAGCAGCTTAGGCGCCGACAGCAATGAGCAGTTCTTC.

Here the CDR3 reads CSAILAGTSDTQYF. CDR3 sequence (DNA): TGCAGTGCTATTTTAGCGGGGACCTCAGATACGCAGTATTTT. The J gene is TRBJ2-3, the V gene TRBV20-1, with TRBD2 matching over 8 bases. Germline V gene sequence: CDR1 DFQATT, CDR2 SNEGSKA (reference sequence). After removal of 4 bases from V and 4 bases from J, the junction contained 7 bases not matched to a gene. The length of the CDR3 is 14 residues.

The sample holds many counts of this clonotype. Here the CDR3 reads CATSLDSHGPAFF. CDR3 sequence (DNA): TGTGCCACCAGCCTCGACAGCCACGGTCCGGCTTTCTTT. The chain links TRBV24-1 to TRBJ1-1, with D perhaps matching TRBD1 (5 bases). Deletions cut 7 bases from V and 11 bases from J, with 19 bases between. Germline loops: CDR1 KGHDR, CDR2 SFDVKD. The CDR3 runs to 13 residues.

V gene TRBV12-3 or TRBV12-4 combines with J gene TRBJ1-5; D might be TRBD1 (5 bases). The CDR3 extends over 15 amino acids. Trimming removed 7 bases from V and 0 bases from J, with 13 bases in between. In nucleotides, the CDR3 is TGTGCCAGCACCCTGGGGGAAAATAGCAATCAGCCCCAGCATTTT. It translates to CASTLGENSNQPQHF.

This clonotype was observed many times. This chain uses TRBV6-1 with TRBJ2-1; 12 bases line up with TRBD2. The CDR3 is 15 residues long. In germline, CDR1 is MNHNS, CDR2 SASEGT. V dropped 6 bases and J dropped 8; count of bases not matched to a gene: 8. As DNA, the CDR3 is TGTGCCAGCAGCATCTCTAGCGGGGGGGGCTATGAGCAGTTCTTC. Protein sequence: CASSISSGGGYEQFF.

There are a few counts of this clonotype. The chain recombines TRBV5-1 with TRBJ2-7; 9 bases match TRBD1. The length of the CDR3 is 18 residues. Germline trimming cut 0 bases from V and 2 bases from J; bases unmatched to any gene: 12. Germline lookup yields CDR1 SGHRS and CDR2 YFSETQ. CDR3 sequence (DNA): TGCGCCAGCAGCTTGGGCGATTTGCGGACAGGGGAAACCTACGAGCAGTACTTC. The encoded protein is CASSLGDLRTGETYEQYF.

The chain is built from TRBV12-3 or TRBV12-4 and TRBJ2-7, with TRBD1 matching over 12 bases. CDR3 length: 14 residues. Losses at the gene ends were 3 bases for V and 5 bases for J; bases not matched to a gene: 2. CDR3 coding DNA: TGTGCCAGCAGTTTGGGACAGGGGGCCAACGAGCAGTACTTC. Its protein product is CASSLGQGANEQYF.

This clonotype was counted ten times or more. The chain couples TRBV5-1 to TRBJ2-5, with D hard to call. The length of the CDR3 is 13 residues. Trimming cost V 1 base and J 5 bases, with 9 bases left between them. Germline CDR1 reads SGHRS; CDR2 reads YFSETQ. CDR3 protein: CASSLQRRETQYF. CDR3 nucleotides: TGCGCCAGCAGCTTGCAGCGTCGGGAGACCCAGTACTTC.

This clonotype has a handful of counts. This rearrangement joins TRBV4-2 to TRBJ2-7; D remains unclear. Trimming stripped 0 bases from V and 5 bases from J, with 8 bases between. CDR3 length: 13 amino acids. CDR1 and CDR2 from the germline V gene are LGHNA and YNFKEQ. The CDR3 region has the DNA TGTGCCAGCAGCCAAGAGAGCTACAACGAGCAGTACTTC. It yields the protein CASSQESYNEQYF.

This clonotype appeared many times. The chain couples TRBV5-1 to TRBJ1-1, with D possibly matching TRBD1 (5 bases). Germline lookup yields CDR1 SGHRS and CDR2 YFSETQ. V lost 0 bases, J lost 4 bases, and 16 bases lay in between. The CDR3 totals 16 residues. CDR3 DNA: TGCGCCAGCAGCTTGGATGGGGGTTCGGGGGGCACTGAAGCTTTCTTT. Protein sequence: CASSLDGGSGGTEAFF.

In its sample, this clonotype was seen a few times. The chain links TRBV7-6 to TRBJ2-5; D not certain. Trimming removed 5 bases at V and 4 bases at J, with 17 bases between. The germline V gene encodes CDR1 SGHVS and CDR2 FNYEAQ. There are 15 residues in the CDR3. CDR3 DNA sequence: TGTGCCAGCAGCCCGACAAGCCCTCCAGCAGAGACCCAGTACTTC. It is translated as CASSPTSPPAETQYF.

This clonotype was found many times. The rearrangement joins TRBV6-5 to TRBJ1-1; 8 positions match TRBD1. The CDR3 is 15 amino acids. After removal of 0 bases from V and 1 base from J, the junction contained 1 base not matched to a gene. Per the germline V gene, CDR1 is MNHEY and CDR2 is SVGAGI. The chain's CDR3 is CASSYSGTGNTEAFF. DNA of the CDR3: TGTGCCAGCAGTTACTCGGGGACAGGGAACACTGAAGCTTTCTTT.

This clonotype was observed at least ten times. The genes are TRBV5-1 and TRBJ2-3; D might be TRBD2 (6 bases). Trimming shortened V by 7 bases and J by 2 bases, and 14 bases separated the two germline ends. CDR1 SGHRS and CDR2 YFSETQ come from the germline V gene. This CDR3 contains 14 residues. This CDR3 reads CASAGSGNTDTQYF. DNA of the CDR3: TGCGCCAGCGCGGGAAGCGGCAACACAGATACGCAGTATTTT.

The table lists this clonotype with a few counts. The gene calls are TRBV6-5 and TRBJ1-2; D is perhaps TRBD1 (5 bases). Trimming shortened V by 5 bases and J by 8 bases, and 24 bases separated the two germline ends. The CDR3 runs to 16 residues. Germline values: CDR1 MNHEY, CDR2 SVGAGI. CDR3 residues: CASSHKANQGAGGYTF. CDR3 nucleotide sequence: TGTGCCAGCAGTCACAAGGCGAACCAAGGGGCGGGGGGCTACACCTTC.

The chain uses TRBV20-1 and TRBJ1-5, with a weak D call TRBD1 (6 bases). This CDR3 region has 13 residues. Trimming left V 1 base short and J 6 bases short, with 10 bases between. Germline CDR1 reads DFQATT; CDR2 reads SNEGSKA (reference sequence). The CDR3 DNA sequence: TGCAGTGCTAGAGGGAGGGGGACTCAGCCCCAGCATTTT. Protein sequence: CSARGRGTQPQHF.